The clone carrying this TCR beta chain was seen more than once but under ten times. These data belong to a study of T cells in Graves' hyperthyroidism and ophthalmopathy. Germline-derived CDR1 and CDR2 are MNHNS and SASEGT. This CDR3 region has 16 residues. V shed 8 bases, J shed 5 bases, and the junction held 14 bases outside the gene matches. Researchers amplified the TCR beta CDR3 regions from RNA transcripts. HTBI primers drove first-round RT-PCR of the TCR CDR3. In TCRdb, the multiplex PCR reads were re-called with MiXCR into one record per CDR3 protein. The sample has more than 350,000 distinct CDR3 sequences, over 12% seen once; the top ten hold approximately 20%.

Input material: blood. This chain connects TRBV6-1 to TRBJ2-5; TRBD1 matches at 10 bases. This TCR came from a woman aged 55 to 70 with Graves' ophthalmopathy. The CDR3 DNA follows: TGTGCCAGCGATCCCGCCGAGACAGGGGGCTTGGAGACCCAGTACTTC. Encoded protein: CASDPAETGGLETQYF.